The present entry profiles one T cell receptor (beta chain) with its context. As yet, its antigen is unknown. Investigators spread the genomic DNA of each subset evenly over several immunoSEQ plates. Measured with immunoSEQ multiplex PCR; TCRdb has only the in-frame clones, and not every one. Of more than 2 million clones detected, approximately 94% appear once; the ten largest clones hold roughly 1%. V was clipped by 3 bases and J by 6 bases; unmatched bases: 11. Germline values: CDR1 SGHRS, CDR2 YFSETQ. The CDR3 consists of 16 residues. As defined, naive CD8 cells were CD45RO-negative and positively selected for CCR7, with terminally differentiated effector memory CD45RA+ cells excluded. The data originate from a study of shared clonotypes between healthy human individuals. Notes on the study in general: Naive CD4 clonotypes overlapped across a few donors at around 4.8%. In this cohort, only blood was sampled, and tissue repertoires likely differ.

What was sequenced was naive CD8+ T cells sorted from blood. The TCR was taken from a man between 18 and 35 years old in good health. V and J are TRBV5-1 and TRBJ2-2; 7 bases are a match to TRBD1. CDR3 DNA: TGCGCCAGCAGCTCCCTCAGGGGGTCAGACTCCGGGGAGCTGTTTTTT. Amino acid sequence: CASSSLRGSDSGELFF.